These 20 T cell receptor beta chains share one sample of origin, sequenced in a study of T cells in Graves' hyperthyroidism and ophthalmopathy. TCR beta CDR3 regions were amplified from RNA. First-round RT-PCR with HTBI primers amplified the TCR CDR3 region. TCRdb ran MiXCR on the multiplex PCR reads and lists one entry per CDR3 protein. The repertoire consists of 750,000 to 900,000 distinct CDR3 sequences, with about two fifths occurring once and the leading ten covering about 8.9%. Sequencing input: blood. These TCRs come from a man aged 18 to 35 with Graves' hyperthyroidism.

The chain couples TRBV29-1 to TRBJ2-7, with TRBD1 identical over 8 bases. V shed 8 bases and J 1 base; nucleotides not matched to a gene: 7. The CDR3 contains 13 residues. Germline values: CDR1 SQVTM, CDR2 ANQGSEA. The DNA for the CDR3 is TGCAGCTTAGCAGGGGGCAGGTCCTACGAGCAGTACTTC. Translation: CSLAGGRSYEQYF.

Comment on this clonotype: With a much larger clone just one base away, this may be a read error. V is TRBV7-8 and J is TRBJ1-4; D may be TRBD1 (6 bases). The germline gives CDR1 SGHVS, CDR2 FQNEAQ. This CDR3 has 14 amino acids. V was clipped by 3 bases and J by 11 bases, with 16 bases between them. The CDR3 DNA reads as TGTGCCAGCAGCTTTAGGGACAAGGGCATCAAACTGTTTTTT. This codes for CASSFRDKGIKLFF. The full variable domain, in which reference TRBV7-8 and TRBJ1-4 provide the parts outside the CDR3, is GAGVSQSPRYKVAKRGQDVALRCDPISGHVSLFWYQQALGQGPEFLTYFQNEAQLDKSGLPSDRFFAERPEGSVSTLKIQRTQQEDSAVYLCASSFRDKGIKLFFGSGTQLSVL.

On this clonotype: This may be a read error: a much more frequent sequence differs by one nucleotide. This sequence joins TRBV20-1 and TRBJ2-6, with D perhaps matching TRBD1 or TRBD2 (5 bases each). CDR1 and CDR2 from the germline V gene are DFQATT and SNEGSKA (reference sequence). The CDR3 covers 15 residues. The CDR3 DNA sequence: TGCAGTGTACCGGGACGGAGAGTTGGGGCCAACGTCCTGGCTTTC. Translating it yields CSVPGRRVGANVLAF.

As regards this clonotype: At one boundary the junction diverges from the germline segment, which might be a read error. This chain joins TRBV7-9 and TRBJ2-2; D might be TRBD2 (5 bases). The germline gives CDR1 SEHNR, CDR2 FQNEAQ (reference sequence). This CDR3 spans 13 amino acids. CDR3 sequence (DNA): TGTGCCAGCAGCCCCATGAACACCGGGGAGCTGGTTTTT. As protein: CASSPMNTGELVF.

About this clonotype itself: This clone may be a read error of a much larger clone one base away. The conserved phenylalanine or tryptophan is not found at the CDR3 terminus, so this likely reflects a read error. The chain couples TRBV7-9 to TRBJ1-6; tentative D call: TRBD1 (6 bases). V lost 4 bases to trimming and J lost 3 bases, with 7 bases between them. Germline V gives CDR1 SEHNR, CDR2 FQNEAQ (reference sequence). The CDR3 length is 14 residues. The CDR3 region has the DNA TGTGCCAGCAGCTCGGACAGCTATAATTCACCCCTCCACTCT. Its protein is CASSSDSYNSPLHS.

CDR3 region: CASSPRGLEKLFF. As DNA, the CDR3 is TGTGCCAGCAGCCCGCGGGGGCTAGAAAAACTGTTTTTT. The rearrangement joins TRBV7-9 to TRBJ1-4; D is perhaps TRBD1 (6 bases). The CDR3 sequence is 13 residues long. V was pared by 5 bases and J by 8 bases, with 12 bases between. Germline V gene sequence: CDR1 SEHNR, CDR2 FQNEAQ (reference sequence).

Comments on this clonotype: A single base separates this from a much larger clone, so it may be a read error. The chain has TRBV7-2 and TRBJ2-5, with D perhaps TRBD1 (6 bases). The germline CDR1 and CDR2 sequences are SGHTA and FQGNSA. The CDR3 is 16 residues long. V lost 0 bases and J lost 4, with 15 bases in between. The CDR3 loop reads CASSLAGEVGGETQYF. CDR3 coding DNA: TGTGCCAGCAGCTTAGCGGGCGAGGTAGGGGGAGAGACCCAGTACTTC.

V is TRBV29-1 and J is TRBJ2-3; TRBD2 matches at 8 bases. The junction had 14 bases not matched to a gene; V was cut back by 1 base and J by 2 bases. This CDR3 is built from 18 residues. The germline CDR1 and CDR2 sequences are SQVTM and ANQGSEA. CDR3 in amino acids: CSVEAESLREDFTDTQYF. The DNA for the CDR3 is TGCAGCGTTGAAGCAGAAAGTTTGCGGGAGGACTTCACAGATACGCAGTATTTT.

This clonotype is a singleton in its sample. As DNA, the CDR3 is TGTGCCAGTAGTCCCGGACAGGTAATCTACGAGCAGTACTTC. Translating it yields CASSPGQVIYEQYF. J is TRBJ2-7 and V is TRBV19; TRBD1 matches 7 bases. The length of the CDR3 is 14 residues. Losses at the gene ends were 5 bases for V and 3 bases for J; bases not matched to a gene: 7. Germline CDR1 LNHDA, CDR2 SQIVND (reference sequence).

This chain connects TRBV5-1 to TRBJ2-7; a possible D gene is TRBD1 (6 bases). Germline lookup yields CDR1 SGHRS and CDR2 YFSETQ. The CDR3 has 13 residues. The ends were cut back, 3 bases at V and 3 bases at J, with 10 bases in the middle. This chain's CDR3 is CASSYRDGYEQYF. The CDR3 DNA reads TGCGCCAGCAGCTACAGGGACGGCTACGAGCAGTACTTC.

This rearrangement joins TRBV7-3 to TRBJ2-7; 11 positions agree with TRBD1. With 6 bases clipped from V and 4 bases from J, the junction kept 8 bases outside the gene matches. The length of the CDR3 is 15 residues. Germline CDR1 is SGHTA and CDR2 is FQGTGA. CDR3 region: CASSIWTGGIYEQYF. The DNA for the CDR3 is TGTGCCAGCAGTATATGGACAGGGGGCATTTACGAGCAGTACTTC. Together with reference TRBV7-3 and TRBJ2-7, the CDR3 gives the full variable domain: GAGVSQTPSNKVTEKGKYVELRCDPISGHTALYWYRQSLGQGPEFLIYFQGTGAADDSGLPNDRFFAVRPEGSVSTLKIQRTERGDSAVYLCASSIWTGGIYEQYFGPGTRLTVT.

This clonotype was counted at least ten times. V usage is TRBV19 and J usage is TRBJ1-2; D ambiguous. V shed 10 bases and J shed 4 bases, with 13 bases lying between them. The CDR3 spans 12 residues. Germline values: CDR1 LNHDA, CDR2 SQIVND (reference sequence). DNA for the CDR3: TGTGCCACCGAGGGAATTCTCTATGGCTACACCTTC. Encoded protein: CATEGILYGYTF.

In DNA form, the CDR3 reads TGTGCCAGCAGCCTCGGGACAGGGGGAAACACCATATATTTT. This gives the protein CASSLGTGGNTIYF. V usage is TRBV7-8 and J usage is TRBJ1-3, with 9 bases aligning to TRBD1. Germline V gene data show CDR1 as SGHVS and CDR2 as FQNEAQ. CDR3 size: 14 residues. V dropped 5 bases and J dropped 4; count of bases not matched to a gene: 3.

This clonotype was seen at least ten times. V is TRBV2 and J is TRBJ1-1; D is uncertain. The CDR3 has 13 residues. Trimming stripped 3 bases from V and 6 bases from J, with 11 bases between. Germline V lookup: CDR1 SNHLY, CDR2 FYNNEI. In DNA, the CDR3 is TGTGCCAGCAGTGATGGGCGAGCCCCTGAAGCTTTCTTT. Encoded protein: CASSDGRAPEAFF.

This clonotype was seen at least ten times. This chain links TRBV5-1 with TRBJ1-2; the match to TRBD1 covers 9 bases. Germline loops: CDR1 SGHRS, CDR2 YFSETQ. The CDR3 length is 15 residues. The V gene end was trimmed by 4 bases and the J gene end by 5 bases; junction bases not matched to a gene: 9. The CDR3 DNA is TGCGCCAGCAGCGTCGGACGGGACAGGGTTTATGGCTACACCTTC. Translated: CASSVGRDRVYGYTF.

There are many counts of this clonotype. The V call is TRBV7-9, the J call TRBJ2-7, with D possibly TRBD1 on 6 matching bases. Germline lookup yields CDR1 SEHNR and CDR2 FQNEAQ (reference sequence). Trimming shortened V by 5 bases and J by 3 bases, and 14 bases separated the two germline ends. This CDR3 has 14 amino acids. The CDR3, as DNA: TGTGCCAGCAGCCCATCCACAGGGATCTACGAGCAGTACTTC. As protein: CASSPSTGIYEQYF.

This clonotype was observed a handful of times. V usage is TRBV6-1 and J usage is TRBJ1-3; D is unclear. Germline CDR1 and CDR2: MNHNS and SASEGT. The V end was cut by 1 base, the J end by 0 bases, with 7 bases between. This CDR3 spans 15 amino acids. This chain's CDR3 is CASSEEAVSGNTIYF. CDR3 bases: TGTGCCAGCAGTGAAGAGGCAGTCTCTGGAAACACCATATATTTT.

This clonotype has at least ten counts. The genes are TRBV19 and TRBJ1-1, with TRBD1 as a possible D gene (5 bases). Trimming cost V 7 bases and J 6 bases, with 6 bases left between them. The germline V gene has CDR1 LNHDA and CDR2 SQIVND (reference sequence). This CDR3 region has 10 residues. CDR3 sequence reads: CASTGAEAFF. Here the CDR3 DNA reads TGTGCCAGTACGGGGGCTGAAGCTTTCTTT. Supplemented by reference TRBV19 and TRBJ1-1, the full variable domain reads DGGITQSPKYLFRKEGQNVTLSCEQNLNHDAMYWYRQDPGQGLRLIYYSQIVNDFQKGDIAEGYSVSREKKESFPLTVTSAQKNPTAFYLCASTGAEAFFGQGTRLTVV.

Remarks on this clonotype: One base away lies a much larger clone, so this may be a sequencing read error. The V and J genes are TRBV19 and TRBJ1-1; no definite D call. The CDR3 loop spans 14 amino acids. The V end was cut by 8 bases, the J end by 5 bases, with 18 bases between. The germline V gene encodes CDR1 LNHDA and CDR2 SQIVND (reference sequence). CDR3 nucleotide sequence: TGTGCCAGTGGTCTTGCCGGGTTTTCAACTGAAGCTTTCTTT. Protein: CASGLAGFSTEAFF.

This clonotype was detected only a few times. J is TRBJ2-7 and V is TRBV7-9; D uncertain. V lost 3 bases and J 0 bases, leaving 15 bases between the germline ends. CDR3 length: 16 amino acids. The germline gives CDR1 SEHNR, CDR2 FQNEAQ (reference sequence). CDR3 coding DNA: TGTGCCAGCAGCTTTAAGAGGTCTCTAAACTCCTACGAGCAGTACTTC. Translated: CASSFKRSLNSYEQYF.